Sequencing of this T cell receptor beta chain was carried out in a study of identical twins. Of note for this clonotype: Antigen specificity is unknown.

Overall study findings and caveats: Monozygotic twins shared more out-of-frame TCR alpha than recombination models predicted. Twins shared beta out-of-frame sequences in excess, but this excess was weaker. For cord blood, abundant beta clonotypes had fewer insertions, unlike memory repertoires, which showed none.

TCRdb ran MiXCR on the 5' RACE reads and lists one entry per CDR3 protein. The data contain hundreds of thousands of distinct CDR3 sequences, about 12% of them singletons. There were only healthy Caucasians among the donors. With 1 base clipped from V and 7 bases from J, the junction kept 10 bases outside the gene matches. Looked up from germline, CDR1 is SGHTA and CDR2 is FQGNSA. CDR3 length equals 15 residues. The same sample was also used in a study of yellow fever vaccine responses in identical twins.

V is TRBV7-2 and J is TRBJ2-7; 7 bases fit TRBD1. Source material: PBMCs. The TCR originated in a woman aged 18-35 years in good health. The CDR3 protein is CASSLDWTGSGEQYF. In DNA form, the CDR3 reads TGTGCCAGCAGCTTAGACTGGACAGGAAGTGGAGAGCAGTACTTC.